The 17 T cell receptor beta chains below come from one sample, sequenced in a study of cytomegalovirus exposure and HLA in healthy donors. The PCR used 60 Vbeta and 13 Jbeta primers. The assay was immunoSEQ multiplex PCR, and TCRdb's table has in-frame clones only and misses some. The top ten hold approximately 1.7% of the sample, which has under 150,000 clones, 78% seen once. Sequencing was performed on PBMCs. Every receptor here comes from a woman aged 40 to 50 in good health and CMV-seronegative.

The chain employs TRBV10-3 and TRBJ1-2; 8 nucleotides line up with TRBD1. The CDR3 covers 13 residues. V was pared by 6 bases and J by 3 bases, with 3 bases of the junction left unmatched. Germline values: CDR1 ENHRY, CDR2 SYGVKD. CDR3 region: CAIRTGEDYGYTF. In DNA form, the CDR3 reads TGTGCCATCAGGACAGGGGAGGACTATGGCTACACCTTC.

This chain joins TRBV27 and TRBJ2-2, with 9 bases matching TRBD2. Unmatched junction bases numbered 6, after V lost 6 bases and J lost 1 base. CDR3 length: 16 amino acids. Germline loops: CDR1 MNHEY, CDR2 SMNVEV (reference sequence). For the CDR3, the DNA is TGTGCCAGCAGACAACTAGCGGGCCTGAACACCGGGGAGCTGTTTTTT. Protein product: CASRQLAGLNTGELFF.

The chain combines TRBV5-1 with TRBJ2-3; weak D call: TRBD2 (6 bases). V dropped 0 bases and J dropped 5 bases, with 13 bases sitting between them. The CDR3 totals 15 residues. CDR1 and CDR2 (germline): SGHRS, YFSETQ. CDR3 nucleotide sequence: TGCGCCAGCAGCTTGGTCCCCGGGAGCGGAGATACGCAGTATTTT. It translates to CASSLVPGSGDTQYF. The full variable domain, with the rest looked up from reference TRBV5-1 and TRBJ2-3, is KAGVTQTPRYLIKTRGQQVTLSCSPISGHRSVSWYQQTPGQGLQFLFEYFSETQRNKGNFPGRFSGRQFSNSRSEMNVSTLELGDSALYLCASSLVPGSGDTQYFGPGTRLTVL.

The chain carries TRBV7-8 and TRBJ1-4; tentatively, D is TRBD1 (6 bases). Per the germline V gene, CDR1 is SGHVS and CDR2 is FQNEAQ. The CDR3 extends over 18 amino acids. Trimming stripped 3 bases from V and 3 bases from J, with 20 bases between. The CDR3 DNA is TGTGCCAGCAGCTTCCAACCAATGCCGAGGGGGTCTAATGAAAAACTGTTTTTT. Protein product: CASSFQPMPRGSNEKLFF.

This clone was picked up a small number of times. The chain carries TRBV5-4 and TRBJ1-1; D not certain. The ends were cut back, 1 base at V and 6 bases at J, with 4 bases in the middle. The germline CDR1 and CDR2 sequences are SGHNT and YYREEE (reference sequence). This CDR3 has 11 residues. CDR3 nucleotides: TGTGCCAGCAGCTTGTACTCTGAAGCTTTCTTT. Its translation is CASSLYSEAFF.

V is TRBV28 and J is TRBJ1-6, with TRBD1 as a possible D gene (6 bases). The CDR3 covers 16 residues. Deletions cut 2 bases from V and 1 base from J, with 9 bases between. CDR1 MDHEN and CDR2 SYDVKM come from the germline V gene. CDR3: CASSLPGASYNSPLHF. In DNA, the CDR3 is TGTGCCAGCAGTTTACCAGGGGCGTCCTATAATTCACCCCTCCACTTT.

The rearrangement uses TRBV1 and TRBJ1-5; the table's D call, TRBD1, has no DNA check behind it. TRBV1 has pseudogene status. This CDR3 is built from 16 residues. The CDR3 spells CTSPPLTGGPYQPQHF. Here the CDR3 DNA reads TGCACCAGCCCACCCCTGACAGGGGGACCATATCAGCCCCAGCATTTT.

The chain joins TRBV19 to TRBJ2-6, with TRBD1 identical over 10 bases. This CDR3 spans 20 amino acids. Germline-derived CDR1 and CDR2 are LNHDA and SQIVND (reference sequence). V lost 10 bases, J lost 0 bases, and 18 bases stayed unmatched. Written as DNA, the CDR3 is TGTGCCACCGCCCCCGGACAGGGGGTGATCTCAAACTCTGGGGCCAACGTCCTGACTTTC. Translated: CATAPGQGVISNSGANVLTF. The whole variable domain, remainder taken from reference TRBV19 and TRBJ2-6, is DGGITQSPKYLFRKEGQNVTLSCEQNLNHDAMYWYRQDPGQGLRLIYYSQIVNDFQKGDIAEGYSVSREKKESFPLTVTSAQKNPTAFYLCATAPGQGVISNSGANVLTFGAGSRLTVL.

The chain carries TRBV5-6 and TRBJ2-2; 8 bases align to TRBD1. This CDR3 has 15 residues. V lost 3 bases, J lost 3 bases, and 4 bases stayed unmatched. Per germline, CDR1 SGHDT and CDR2 YYEEEE. The CDR3 sequence is CASSSGQDYTGELFF. CDR3 DNA sequence: TGTGCCAGCAGCTCGGGACAGGACTACACCGGGGAGCTGTTTTTT.

The chain links TRBV28 to TRBJ1-1; tentative D call: TRBD1 (5 bases). V lost 7 bases and J lost 0, with 15 bases in between. The germline CDR1 and CDR2 sequences are MDHEN and SYDVKM. The CDR3 runs to 15 residues. The CDR3: CASMAQGELNTEAFF. The CDR3 DNA sequence: TGTGCCAGCATGGCCCAGGGCGAATTGAACACTGAAGCTTTCTTT.

The V gene is TRBV5-1, the J gene TRBJ1-5; weak D call: TRBD1 (5 bases). Trimming stripped 0 bases from V and 5 bases from J, with 12 bases between. The CDR3 runs to 15 residues. From germline, CDR1 is SGHRS and CDR2 YFSETQ. The CDR3 DNA sequence: TGCGCCAGCAGCTTGGATGCGGGGGGTCATCAGCCCCAGCATTTT. Amino acid sequence: CASSLDAGGHQPQHF.

This clone showed up just a few times. CDR3 loop: CASSLFSSGANVLTF. In nucleotides, the CDR3 is TGTGCCAGCAGCTTGTTTAGCTCTGGGGCCAACGTCCTGACTTTC. This chain uses TRBV5-5 with TRBJ2-6; D unclear. Trimming pared 1 base from V and 0 bases from J, leaving 5 bases between. The CDR3 is made up of 15 amino acids. The germline V gene has CDR1 SGHKS and CDR2 YYEKEE (reference sequence).

The chain couples TRBV9 to TRBJ2-2; 15 nucleotides align to TRBD2. There are 20 residues in the CDR3. V gave up 0 bases and J gave up 4 bases; unmatched junction bases: 10. CDR1 is SGDLS, CDR2 YYNGEE, per germline. Here the CDR3 reads CASSVDVPGLAGGGTGELFF. Here the CDR3 DNA reads TGTGCCAGCAGCGTAGATGTACCGGGACTAGCGGGGGGCGGCACCGGGGAGCTGTTTTTT.

This chain connects TRBV5-4 to TRBJ2-3; a possible D gene is TRBD1 (6 bases). The V end lost 1 base, the J end lost 6 bases, and 12 bases lay between the germline ends. CDR3 length: 14 residues. Germline CDR1 is SGHNT and CDR2 is YYREEE (reference sequence). This chain's CDR3 is CASSLQGGRDTQYF. CDR3 DNA sequence: TGTGCCAGCAGCTTGCAAGGGGGAAGGGATACGCAGTATTTT.

The V call is TRBV11-2, the J call TRBJ1-1; 8 nucleotides align to TRBD1. Germline trimming cut 6 bases from V and 6 bases from J; bases unmatched to any gene: 9. The CDR3 extends over 14 amino acids. Germline lookup yields CDR1 SGHAT and CDR2 FQNNGV. The CDR3 nucleotides read TGTGCCAGCAGGGAAATAGGACAGGGCCCTGAAGCTTTCTTT. Its translation is CASREIGQGPEAFF.

The V and J genes are TRBV14 and TRBJ2-7, with TRBD1 identical over 7 bases. J gave up 9 bases and V 4 bases, and 9 bases lay outside the gene matches. Germline loops: CDR1 SGHDN, CDR2 FVKESK. The CDR3 is 13 amino acids. The chain's CDR3 is CASSPDRVVGQYF. As DNA, the CDR3 is TGTGCCAGCAGCCCAGACAGGGTTGTAGGGCAGTACTTC. The variable domain in full, with the rest retrieved from reference TRBV14 and TRBJ2-7, is EAGVTQFPSHSVIEKGQTVTLRCDPISGHDNLYWYRRVMGKEIKFLLHFVKESKQDESGMPNNRFLAERTGGTYSTLKVQPAELEDSGVYFCASSPDRVVGQYFGPGTRLTVT.

This rearrangement joins TRBV5-4 to TRBJ2-1; 8 bases agree with TRBD1. V gave up 4 bases and J gave up 7 bases; unmatched junction bases: 7. CDR3 length: 14 residues. Germline V gene data show CDR1 as SGHNT and CDR2 as YYREEE (reference sequence). CDR3 sequence: CASSSAGGRNEQFF. The CDR3 DNA follows: TGTGCCAGCAGCAGTGCAGGGGGCCGGAATGAGCAGTTCTTC.